The 28 T cell receptor beta chains below were found in one sample sequenced in a study of blood T cell repertoires in COVID-19. Data came from immunoSEQ multiplex PCR; TCRdb stores just in-frame clones and leaves some out. Among roughly 250,000 clones listed, around 86% were seen once. Sequenced: PBMCs or T cells enriched from blood (not recorded which). The receptors were gathered from a woman between 40 and 55 years old with acute COVID-19.

The CDR3 sequence is CASSLQGFSGDTQYF. The CDR3 DNA follows: TGTGCCAGCAGTTTACAGGGTTTTTCCGGAGATACGCAGTATTTT. The chain recombines TRBV6-5 with TRBJ2-3, with D possibly matching TRBD1 (6 bases). The CDR3 covers 15 residues. Looked up from germline, CDR1 is MNHEY and CDR2 is SVGAGI. V was pared by 4 bases and J by 5 bases, with 16 bases between.

V is TRBV12-2 and J is TRBJ1-3; the table's TRBD1 call for D was not verified on the DNA. TRBV12-2 is labeled a pseudogene. This CDR3 has 16 amino acids. The CDR3 DNA sequence: TGTGCAAGTCGCTCCGCCGGGACAGGGGTTGAAAACACCATATATTTT. Encoded protein: CASRSAGTGVENTIYF.

This clone was observed once. This chain links TRBV10-3 with TRBJ1-1; the match to TRBD1 covers 8 bases. The V gene's germline CDR1 is ENHRY and CDR2 SYGVKD. This CDR3 spans 14 amino acids. J gave up 4 bases and V 6 bases, and 7 bases lay outside the gene matches. The CDR3 DNA is TGTGCCATCAGGGTCGACAGGGGCGGCACTGAAGCTTTCTTT. It yields the protein CAIRVDRGGTEAFF.

This clone has a handful of counts. This rearrangement joins TRBV5-1 to TRBJ2-2, with TRBD1 identical over 9 bases. Per germline, CDR1 SGHRS and CDR2 YFSETQ. The CDR3 totals 16 residues. J gave up 2 bases and V 1 base, and 3 bases lay outside the gene matches. The CDR3 protein is CASSLPGQGNTGELFF. The CDR3 nucleotides are TGCGCCAGCAGCTTGCCGGGACAGGGCAACACCGGGGAGCTGTTTTTT. Combining the CDR3 with reference TRBV5-1 and TRBJ2-2 gives the whole variable domain KAGVTQTPRYLIKTRGQQVTLSCSPISGHRSVSWYQQTPGQGLQFLFEYFSETQRNKGNFPGRFSGRQFSNSRSEMNVSTLELGDSALYLCASSLPGQGNTGELFFGEGSRLTVL.

The V and J genes are TRBV29-1 and TRBJ1-1; D call uncertain. Trimming pared 5 bases from V and 0 bases from J, leaving 10 bases between. The CDR3 consists of 13 residues. Germline-derived CDR1 and CDR2 are SQVTM and ANQGSEA. The DNA for the CDR3 is TGCAGCGTTACCGACACCATGAACACTGAAGCTTTCTTT. Translation: CSVTDTMNTEAFF.

V gene TRBV13 combines with J gene TRBJ2-1; D might be TRBD2 (7 bases). CDR1 is PRHDT and CDR2 is FYEKMQ in the germline V gene (reference sequence). The CDR3 is 15 residues long. Trimming shortened V by 3 bases and J by 7 bases, and 16 bases separated the two germline ends. This chain's CDR3 is CASSFAGEGTNEQFF. CDR3 sequence (DNA): TGTGCCAGCAGCTTTGCGGGAGAGGGGACAAATGAGCAGTTCTTC.

This chain connects TRBV25-1 to TRBJ1-1; TRBD1 aligns across 9 bases. Germline loops: CDR1 MGHDK, CDR2 SYGVNS. V was pared by 3 bases and J by 4 bases, with 9 bases of the junction left unmatched. This CDR3 spans 16 amino acids. For the CDR3, the DNA is TGTGCCAGCAGTGACCCCAGACAGGGGGAGGGCACTGAAGCTTTCTTT. Translation: CASSDPRQGEGTEAFF.

The chain has TRBV3-1 (or the pseudogene TRBV3-2) and TRBJ2-5, with 7 bases that match TRBD2. The trim removed 2 bases at V and 4 bases at J, leaving 10 bases unmatched. CDR3 size: 16 residues. The V gene's germline CDR1 is LGHDT and CDR2 YNNKEL (reference sequence). As DNA, the CDR3 is TGTGCCAGCAGCCAAACCCTAGCGGAGGGAGCAGAGACCCAGTACTTC. Translated, it gives CASSQTLAEGAETQYF.

The chain combines TRBV4-2 with TRBJ2-7; 10 bases align to TRBD1. The CDR3 contains 15 residues. Germline loops: CDR1 LGHNA, CDR2 YNFKEQ. J lost 4 bases, V lost 4 bases, and 7 bases had no gene match. This chain's CDR3 is CASSLTGTGEYEQYF. CDR3 nucleotide sequence: TGTGCCAGCAGCCTCACCGGGACAGGGGAGTACGAGCAGTACTTC.

The CDR3 DNA reads as TGTGCCAGCTCACGGGGTCGGGAGGGCCAACTTTCCTACGAGCAGTACTTC. Translated: CASSRGREGQLSYEQYF. This sequence joins TRBV18 and TRBJ2-7, with 8 bases aligning to TRBD2. The germline CDR1 and CDR2 sequences are KGHSH and LQKENI. The V and J ends lost 4 bases and 1 base, in that order; junction bases with no gene match: 12. This CDR3 has 17 residues.

The V gene is TRBV19, the J gene TRBJ1-1, with 9 positions matching TRBD1. V shed 3 bases, J shed 5 bases, and the junction held 7 bases outside the gene matches. Germline CDR1 and CDR2: LNHDA and SQIVND (reference sequence). CDR3 length: 15 amino acids. The DNA of the CDR3 is TGTGCCAGTAGTATTGGGGACAGGGTGAGGACTGAAGCTTTCTTT. This translates into CASSIGDRVRTEAFF.

The chain uses TRBV7-3 and TRBJ1-1; D is unresolved. Trimming took 6 bases from V and 1 from J, leaving 18 bases between them. Germline V lookup: CDR1 SGHTA, CDR2 FQGTGA. The CDR3 covers 16 residues. In nucleotides, the CDR3 is TGTGCCAGCAGGTCGGGGATCGGCAAGGGGAACACTGAAGCTTTCTTT. The encoded protein is CASRSGIGKGNTEAFF.

V gene TRBV27 combines with J gene TRBJ1-2, with 9 bases aligning to TRBD1. Germline CDR1 is MNHEY and CDR2 is SMNVEV (reference sequence). The CDR3 totals 17 residues. The V segment lost 7 bases and the J segment 2 bases; nucleotides outside the gene matches: 14. The CDR3 spells CASTPSPQGAANYGYTF. CDR3 nucleotide sequence: TGTGCCAGCACCCCGTCCCCACAGGGGGCGGCGAACTATGGCTACACCTTC.

The V call is TRBV5-8, the J call TRBJ1-2, with a possible D match to TRBD1 (6 bases). V lost 0 bases to trimming and J lost 4 bases, with 13 bases between them. The CDR3 loop spans 15 amino acids. Germline loops: CDR1 SGHTS, CDR2 YDEGEE. The CDR3, as DNA: TGTGCCAGCAGCTTGGAGGGGGGGCGTACCTATGGCTACACCTTC. It yields the protein CASSLEGGRTYGYTF. Variable domain in full (rest from reference TRBV5-8 and TRBJ1-2): EAGVTQSPTHLIKTRGQQATLRCSPISGHTSVYWYQQALGLGLQFLLWYDEGEERNRGNFPPRFSGRQFPNYSSELNVNALELEDSALYLCASSLEGGRTYGYTFGSGTRLTVV.

The rearrangement uses TRBV7-9 and TRBJ2-5; D is perhaps TRBD1 (6 bases). CDR1 is SEHNR and CDR2 is FQNEAQ in the germline V gene (reference sequence). V lost 5 bases to trimming and J lost 3 bases, with 13 bases between them. The CDR3 totals 14 residues. In DNA form, the CDR3 reads TGTGCCAGCAGCCCAGGGGCCCCTGAAGAGACCCAGTACTTC. The encoded protein is CASSPGAPEETQYF.

This clone was recorded once. The V and J genes are TRBV19 and TRBJ2-7, with no clear D. Looked up from germline, CDR1 is LNHDA and CDR2 is SQIVND (reference sequence). The CDR3 contains 13 residues. V shed 3 bases and J shed 3 bases, with 9 bases lying between them. The CDR3 region is CASSISFSYEQYF. Written as DNA, the CDR3 is TGTGCCAGTAGTATCTCGTTTAGCTACGAGCAGTACTTC.

V gene TRBV3-1 (or the pseudogene TRBV3-2) combines with J gene TRBJ1-6; tentatively, D is TRBD1 (5 bases). V lost 0 bases to trimming and J lost 7 bases, with 10 bases between them. Germline-derived CDR1 and CDR2 are LGHDT and YNNKEL (reference sequence). The CDR3 spans 15 residues. The CDR3 loop is CASSQETGENSPLHF. DNA for the CDR3: TGTGCCAGCAGCCAAGAAACAGGAGAAAATTCACCCCTCCACTTT.

The chain has TRBV27 and TRBJ2-1; TRBD2 aligns across 10 bases. The CDR3 runs 16 residues. The V gene end was trimmed by 2 bases and the J gene end by 3 bases; junction bases not matched to a gene: 4. CDR1 and CDR2 from the germline V gene are MNHEY and SMNVEV (reference sequence). The DNA of the CDR3 is TGTGCCAGCAGTTTACAACTAGCGGGACGCTACAATGAGCAGTTCTTC. This codes for CASSLQLAGRYNEQFF.

The V gene is TRBV15, the J gene TRBJ2-1; 9 positions match TRBD2. Germline V CDR1 and CDR2: LNHNV, YYDKDF (reference sequence). The CDR3 totals 15 residues. The junction had 0 bases not matched to a gene; V was cut back by 3 bases and J by 0 bases. Here the CDR3 reads CATSSSGSSYNEQFF. The CDR3 DNA reads TGTGCCACCAGCAGTAGCGGGAGCTCCTACAATGAGCAGTTCTTC.

The chain carries TRBV7-8 and TRBJ2-7, with D hard to call. The CDR3 has 14 residues. Germline CDR1 reads SGHVS; CDR2 reads FQNEAQ. Trimming cost V 3 bases and J 0 bases, with 9 bases left between them. CDR3 bases: TGTGCCAGCAGCTTCGAGTTTAGCTCCTACGAGCAGTACTTC. It yields the protein CASSFEFSSYEQYF.

This chain links TRBV11-2 with TRBJ2-1, with no clear D. Per germline, CDR1 SGHAT and CDR2 FQNNGV. Between the trimmed V and J ends, which lost 4 bases and 5 bases, there was a span of 9 bases. This CDR3 is 13 amino acids long. The CDR3 loop reads CASSYGRDNEQFF. In DNA form, the CDR3 reads TGTGCCAGCAGCTACGGCCGGGACAATGAGCAGTTCTTC.

This chain connects TRBV7-8 to TRBJ1-5, with a tentative D call TRBD1 (6 bases). Per germline, CDR1 SGHVS and CDR2 FQNEAQ. The ends were cut back, 4 bases at V and 0 bases at J, with 13 bases in the middle. CDR3 length: 16 residues. The CDR3 spells CASSSGGTFSNQPQHF. In DNA form, the CDR3 reads TGTGCCAGCAGCTCTGGGGGCACCTTTAGCAATCAGCCCCAGCATTTT.

The CDR3 loop is CASSQVPRGGGDTGELFF. The CDR3 DNA is TGCGCCAGCAGCCAAGTTCCCCGGGGGGGAGGGGACACCGGGGAGCTGTTTTTT. The rearrangement links TRBV4-1 to TRBJ2-2; TRBD2 aligns across 8 bases. Germline values: CDR1 MGHRA, CDR2 YSYEKL. CDR3 length: 18 amino acids. Losses at the gene ends were 1 base for V and 3 bases for J; bases not matched to a gene: 10.

The rearrangement links TRBV12-3 or TRBV12-4 to TRBJ2-1; D might be TRBD1 (5 bases). The ends were cut back, 5 bases at V and 5 bases at J, with 7 bases in the middle. CDR3 length: 12 amino acids. CDR3 DNA sequence: TGTGCCAGCAGTGCGGACAACAATGAGCAGTTCTTC. As protein: CASSADNNEQFF.

This clone was recorded once. J is TRBJ2-2 and V is TRBV7-3; 12 bases line up with TRBD2. Germline lookup yields CDR1 SGHTA and CDR2 FQGTGA. V lost 0 bases and J lost 2; bases outside the gene matches: 4. This CDR3 spans 18 amino acids. The CDR3, as DNA: TGTGCCAGCAGCTTAACGCGACTAGCGGGGGTTAACACCGGGGAGCTGTTTTTT. This translates into CASSLTRLAGVNTGELFF.

This clone is a singleton in its sample. The chain uses TRBV19 and TRBJ1-5, with a weak D call TRBD1 (6 bases). The germline CDR1 and CDR2 sequences are LNHDA and SQIVND (reference sequence). Trimming stripped 3 bases from V and 6 bases from J, with 15 bases between. The CDR3 is made up of 15 amino acids. DNA of the CDR3: TGTGCCAGTAGTATTTGGCAGGGGCTCGCTCAGCCCCAGCATTTT. Protein product: CASSIWQGLAQPQHF.

The chain is built from TRBV11-2 and TRBJ2-1; a possible D gene is TRBD2 (6 bases). Germline CDR1 and CDR2: SGHAT and FQNNGV. The CDR3 length is 16 residues. V was trimmed by 0 bases and J by 3 bases, leaving 12 bases between them. The CDR3 loop reads CASSLDWGLRYNEQFF. The CDR3 nucleotides read TGTGCCAGCAGCTTAGACTGGGGACTCCGCTACAATGAGCAGTTCTTC.

The chain has TRBV11-2 and TRBJ2-7; D unclear. The CDR3 runs 14 residues. Deletions cut 2 bases from V and 1 base from J, with 9 bases between. Germline V gene lookup returns CDR1 SGHAT and CDR2 FQNNGV. CDR3 nucleotide sequence: TGTGCCAGCAGCTTATGGTCCCTATCCTACGAGCAGTACTTC. Its translation is CASSLWSLSYEQYF.